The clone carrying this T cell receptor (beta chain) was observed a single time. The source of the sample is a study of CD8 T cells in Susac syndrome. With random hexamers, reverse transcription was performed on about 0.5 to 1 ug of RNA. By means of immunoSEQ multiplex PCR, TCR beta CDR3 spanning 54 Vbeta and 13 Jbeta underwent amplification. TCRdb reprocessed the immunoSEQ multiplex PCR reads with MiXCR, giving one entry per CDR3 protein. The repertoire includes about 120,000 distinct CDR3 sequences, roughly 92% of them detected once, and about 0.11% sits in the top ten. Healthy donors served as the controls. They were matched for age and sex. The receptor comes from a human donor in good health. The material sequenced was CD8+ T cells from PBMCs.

CDR3 region: CASSQDHQSEQYF. CDR3 in DNA: TGCGCCAGCAGCCAAGATCATCAGAGCGAGCAGTACTTC. The chain recombines TRBV4-3 with TRBJ2-7, with unresolved D. The CDR3 has 13 residues. V lost 0 bases to trimming and J lost 6 bases, with 9 bases between them. CDR1 is LGHNA, CDR2 YSLEER, per germline.